This T cell receptor (beta chain) is drawn from a study of OX40 agonist ivuxolimab in advanced cancers. Study-level information: Ivuxolimab is a fully human IgG2 antibody that activates OX40 (CD134).

Study results and limitations: CD8+ T cells showed, on average, more clonal expansion than CD4+ cells.

Some clones are missing from TCRdb's copy, which holds only in-frame ones; the method was immunoSEQ multiplex PCR. The sample has tens of thousands of clones; around 80% are singletons. About this clone: The antigen is undetermined.

V trimming: 0 bases; J trimming: 3 bases; junction bases outside the gene matches: 11. Germline V gene data show CDR1 as SGHRS and CDR2 as YFSETQ. This CDR3 has 17 amino acids. V is TRBV5-1 and J is TRBJ2-5, with TRBD1 matching 7 bases. The origin of this receptor is an adult with an advanced solid tumor such as melanoma, head and neck, liver or kidney cancer. This specimen consisted of CD4+ or CD8+ T cells sorted from blood, obtained in a trial of the OX40 agonist ivuxolimab. The CDR3, as DNA: TGCGCCAGCAGCTTGGGAGGGGGCATGGGCACGGAAGAGACCCAGTACTTC. Its protein is CASSLGGGMGTEETQYF.